What follows are 11 T cell receptor beta chains derived from one specimen sequenced in a study of T cell responses to AZD1222 COVID-19 vaccine. Generated by immunoSEQ multiplex PCR, the TCRdb table keeps only in-frame clones and is missing some. The repertoire holds around 84,000 clones, with 88% as singletons. The sample here was peripheral blood, taken on day 0 of MenACWY control vaccination. Receptor source: an adult in good health.

In this sample, this clone turned up a few times. The V and J genes are TRBV5-1 and TRBJ1-3; the match to TRBD1 covers 10 bases. CDR1 and CDR2 (germline): SGHRS, YFSETQ. The CDR3 loop spans 15 amino acids. The V gene end was trimmed by 5 bases and the J gene end by 4 bases; junction bases not matched to a gene: 6. The CDR3 reads CASREGQGRGNTIYF. CDR3 nucleotides: TGCGCCAGCAGGGAGGGACAGGGGCGAGGAAACACCATATATTTT. Using reference TRBV5-1 and TRBJ1-3 for the parts outside the CDR3, the full variable domain is KAGVTQTPRYLIKTRGQQVTLSCSPISGHRSVSWYQQTPGQGLQFLFEYFSETQRNKGNFPGRFSGRQFSNSRSEMNVSTLELGDSALYLCASREGQGRGNTIYFGEGSWLTVV.

The rearrangement links TRBV19 to TRBJ2-1; D is uncertain. V lost 4 bases and J lost 4, with 11 bases in between. Germline assignment: CDR1 LNHDA and CDR2 SQIVND (reference sequence). This CDR3 region has 14 residues. The CDR3 is CASSTNGGYNEQFF. For the CDR3, the DNA is TGTGCCAGTAGTACTAACGGTGGGTACAATGAGCAGTTCTTC.

This chain links TRBV11-3 with TRBJ2-3; D is uncertain. Germline V CDR1 and CDR2: SGHNT, YENEEA. Between the trimmed V and J ends, which lost 4 bases and 5 bases, there was a span of 10 bases. This CDR3 spans 13 amino acids. The CDR3 sequence: CASSSSRLDTQYF. Here the CDR3 DNA reads TGTGCCAGCAGCTCCTCGAGGTTAGATACGCAGTATTTT.

This clone counts as medium-sized. The CDR3 region is CASSDDRGSEAFF. The CDR3 DNA reads as TGTGCCAGCAGCGACGACAGGGGGTCTGAAGCTTTCTTT. The V gene is TRBV9, the J gene TRBJ1-1; 9 bases match TRBD1. The CDR3 runs 13 residues. J gave up 6 bases and V 3 bases, and 3 bases lay outside the gene matches. Per germline, CDR1 SGDLS and CDR2 YYNGEE.

This clone was seen more than once but under ten times. The CDR3 loop is CASSLRAGGTGELFF. The CDR3 DNA is TGTGCCAGCAGCTTACGAGCCGGTGGAACCGGGGAGCTGTTTTTT. V is TRBV7-9 and J is TRBJ2-2, with D hard to call. The CDR3 totals 15 residues. CDR1 SEHNR and CDR2 FQNEAQ come from the germline V gene (reference sequence). Trimming cost V 2 bases and J 5 bases, with 12 bases left between them.

This chain connects TRBV7-9 to TRBJ2-7; TRBD2 is a possible D gene (7 bases). The CDR3 loop spans 18 amino acids. The V end was cut by 1 base, the J end by 7 bases, with 26 bases between. Germline V gene lookup returns CDR1 SEHNR and CDR2 FQNEAQ (reference sequence). CDR3 sequence (DNA): TGTGCCAGCAGCTTAGAGGCCGGGGGGCGAGACTGGGTGTGGGAGCAGTACTTC. As protein: CASSLEAGGRDWVWEQYF.

The V gene is TRBV5-1, the J gene TRBJ1-1; no reliable D call. The CDR3 is made up of 15 amino acids. Trimming shortened V by 3 bases and J by 0 bases, and 12 bases separated the two germline ends. Per the germline V gene, CDR1 is SGHRS and CDR2 is YFSETQ. For the CDR3, the DNA is TGCGCCAGCAGCTATTCGGGATTCATGAACACTGAAGCTTTCTTT. This translates into CASSYSGFMNTEAFF.

The count of this clone is one. The chain carries TRBV6-2 or TRBV6-3 and TRBJ2-3; D not certain. V was trimmed by 2 bases and J by 2 bases, leaving 5 bases between them. There are 13 residues in the CDR3. Germline assignment: CDR1 MNHEY and CDR2 SVGEGT. The CDR3 loop is CASSYPPTDTQYF. The CDR3 DNA reads TGTGCCAGCAGTTACCCGCCCACAGATACGCAGTATTTT.

This clone was found a few times. This chain connects TRBV3-1 (or the pseudogene TRBV3-2) to TRBJ1-2; no clear D gene. Trimming shortened V by 0 bases and J by 4 bases, and 9 bases separated the two germline ends. The CDR3 loop spans 14 amino acids. The germline V gene encodes CDR1 LGHDT and CDR2 YNNKEL (reference sequence). CDR3 bases: TGTGCCAGCAGCCAAGATATTACGGGCTATGGCTACACCTTC. Protein: CASSQDITGYGYTF.

The table lists this clone with a count of one. The chain links TRBV19 to TRBJ1-5; TRBD1 aligns across 7 bases. The CDR3 has 18 residues. The V gene's germline CDR1 is LNHDA and CDR2 SQIVND (reference sequence). Trimming at V came to 6 bases and at J to 1 base, leaving 15 bases not matched to a gene. In DNA, the CDR3 is TGTGCCAGTAGGGCTCCAGGGGGTTCAGGTGGAAGCAATCAGCCCCAGCATTTT. Encoded protein: CASRAPGGSGGSNQPQHF.

The V gene is TRBV4-2, the J gene TRBJ1-5; D possibly corresponds to TRBD1 (6 bases). Germline V gene sequence: CDR1 LGHNA, CDR2 YNFKEQ. The CDR3 sequence is 17 residues long. V was shortened by 0 bases and J by 1 base, with 13 bases between the two germline ends. In DNA form, the CDR3 reads TGTGCCAGCAGCCAAGAGGATTACAGGGTGAGCAATCAGCCCCAGCATTTT. Translated: CASSQEDYRVSNQPQHF.